This passage covers 7 T cell receptor beta chains from one sample sequenced in a study of cytomegalovirus exposure and HLA in healthy donors. This PCR relied on a set of 60 Vbeta primers and 13 Jbeta primers. Assay: immunoSEQ multiplex PCR; the TCRdb copy retains only in-frame clones and omits some. This sample has about 140,000 clones; around 78% occur once, and the top ten carry about 2.8%. Sequenced input: PBMCs. The source is a male donor in good health and CMV-seronegative.

V usage is TRBV5-8 and J usage is TRBJ1-6; D uncertain. V dropped 2 bases and J dropped 9 bases, with 15 bases sitting between them. Germline V CDR1 and CDR2: SGHTS, YDEGEE. CDR3 length equals 15 residues. The CDR3 loop is CASSLRVAPGSPLHF. CDR3 nucleotide sequence: TGTGCCAGCAGCTTACGGGTAGCCCCGGGTTCACCCCTCCACTTT.

The rearrangement links TRBV9 to TRBJ2-3; 11 bases are shared with TRBD2. The CDR3 loop spans 16 amino acids. After removal of 3 bases from V and 1 base from J, the junction contained 4 bases not matched to a gene. The germline CDR1 and CDR2 sequences are SGDLS and YYNGEE. CDR3 protein: CASSGIAGGGTDTQYF. The CDR3 DNA reads as TGTGCCAGCAGCGGGATAGCGGGGGGGGGCACAGATACGCAGTATTTT.

J is TRBJ2-7 and V is TRBV30; D possibly corresponds to TRBD2 (5 bases). Germline V gives CDR1 GTSNPN, CDR2 SVGIG (reference sequence). This CDR3 comprises 15 residues. V lost 0 bases and J 1 base, leaving 13 bases between the germline ends. In DNA form, the CDR3 reads TGTGCCTGGAGTGTACAAAAAGGACTGTCCTACGAGCAGTACTTC. Its protein is CAWSVQKGLSYEQYF.

This clone was detected once. The chain employs TRBV9 and TRBJ2-1; a weak D match, TRBD1 (5 bases). This CDR3 is 15 amino acids long. Germline values: CDR1 SGDLS, CDR2 YYNGEE. The V end lost 3 bases, the J end lost 1 base, and 11 bases lay between the germline ends. The DNA of the CDR3 is TGTGCCAGCAGCGATTCGGACAATTCCTACAATGAGCAGTTCTTC. Residues: CASSDSDNSYNEQFF. The full variable domain, in which reference TRBV9 and TRBJ2-1 provide the parts outside the CDR3, is DSGVTQTPKHLITATGQRVTLRCSPRSGDLSVYWYQQSLDQGLQFLIQYYNGEERAKGNILERFSAQQFPDLHSELNLSSLELGDSALYFCASSDSDNSYNEQFFGPGTRLTVL.

The J gene is TRBJ1-5, the V gene TRBV5-1, with a weak D call TRBD1 (6 bases). The CDR3 sequence is 16 residues long. V was trimmed by 4 bases and J by 2 bases, leaving 16 bases between them. Germline values: CDR1 SGHRS, CDR2 YFSETQ. CDR3 sequence: CASSEEGGAGNQPQHF. In nucleotides, the CDR3 is TGCGCCAGCAGCGAGGAGGGGGGGGCGGGCAATCAGCCCCAGCATTTT. Full variable domain (remainder filled in from reference TRBV5-1 and TRBJ1-5): KAGVTQTPRYLIKTRGQQVTLSCSPISGHRSVSWYQQTPGQGLQFLFEYFSETQRNKGNFPGRFSGRQFSNSRSEMNVSTLELGDSALYLCASSEEGGAGNQPQHFGDGTRLSIL.

The CDR3 DNA is TGTGCCAGCAGATCCCCCGGACAGGGCAATGAAAAACTGTTTTTT. This translates into CASRSPGQGNEKLFF. This sequence joins TRBV7-9 and TRBJ1-4; 8 bases agree with TRBD1. V shed 6 bases, J shed 5 bases, and the junction held 8 bases outside the gene matches. From germline, CDR1 is SEHNR and CDR2 FQNEAQ (reference sequence). This CDR3 has 15 residues. Full variable domain (outside the CDR3, taken from reference TRBV7-9 and TRBJ1-4): DTGVSQNPRHKITKRGQNVTFRCDPISEHNRLYWYRQTLGQGPEFLTYFQNEAQLEKSRLLSDRFSAERPKGSFSTLEIQRTEQGDSAMYLCASRSPGQGNEKLFFGSGTQLSVL.

The chain links TRBV6-1 to TRBJ1-1, with 8 bases identical to TRBD1. The CDR3 extends over 17 amino acids. The trim removed 3 bases at V and 6 bases at J, leaving 15 bases unmatched. The V gene's germline CDR1 is MNHNS and CDR2 SASEGT. CDR3: CASSDPGGAIIIAEAFF. The CDR3 region has the DNA TGTGCCAGCAGTGATCCAGGGGGCGCGATAATAATCGCTGAAGCTTTCTTT.